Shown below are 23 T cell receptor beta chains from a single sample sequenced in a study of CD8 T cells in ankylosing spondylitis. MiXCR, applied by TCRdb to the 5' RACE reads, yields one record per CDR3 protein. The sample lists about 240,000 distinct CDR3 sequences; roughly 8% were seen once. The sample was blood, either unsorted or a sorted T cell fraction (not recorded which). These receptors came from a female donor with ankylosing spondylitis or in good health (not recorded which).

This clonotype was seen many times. The CDR3 loop reads CASSYSPQEGGWGQETQYF. The CDR3, as DNA: TGTGCCAGCAGTTACTCGCCTCAGGAAGGGGGCTGGGGTCAAGAGACCCAGTACTTC. The rearrangement links TRBV6-2 or TRBV6-3 to TRBJ2-5, with 7 positions matching TRBD1. Germline V gene sequence: CDR1 MNHEY, CDR2 SVGEGT. CDR3 length: 19 residues. V shed 0 bases, J shed 2 bases, and the junction held 15 bases outside the gene matches.

CDR3 nucleotides: TGCAGTGCTAGGCGTGGGGCAGGGCGTGAAGCTTTCTTT. It codes for CSARRGAGREAFF. The rearrangement uses TRBV20-1 and TRBJ1-1; D possibly corresponds to TRBD1 (5 bases). V was clipped by 3 bases and J by 7 bases, with 15 bases between them. CDR1 DFQATT and CDR2 SNEGSKA come from the germline V gene (reference sequence). The CDR3 is 13 residues long.

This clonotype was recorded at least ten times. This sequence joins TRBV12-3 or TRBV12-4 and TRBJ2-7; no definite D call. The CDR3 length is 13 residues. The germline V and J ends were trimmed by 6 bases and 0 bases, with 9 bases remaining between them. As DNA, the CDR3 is TGTGCCAGCAGGAATCCGTACTCCTACGAGCAGTACTTC. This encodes CASRNPYSYEQYF.

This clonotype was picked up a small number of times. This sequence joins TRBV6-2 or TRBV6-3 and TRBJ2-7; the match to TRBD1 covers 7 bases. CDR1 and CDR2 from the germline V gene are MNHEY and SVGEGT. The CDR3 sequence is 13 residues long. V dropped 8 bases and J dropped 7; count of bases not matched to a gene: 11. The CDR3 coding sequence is TGTGCCAGCGATAAGGGGGCGCCGGGGGAGCAGTACTTC. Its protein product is CASDKGAPGEQYF.

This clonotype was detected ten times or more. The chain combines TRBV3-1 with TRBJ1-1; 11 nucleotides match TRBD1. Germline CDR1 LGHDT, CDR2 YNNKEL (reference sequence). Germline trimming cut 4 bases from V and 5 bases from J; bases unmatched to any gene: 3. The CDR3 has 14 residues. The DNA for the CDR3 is TGTGCCAGCAGCCGCCGGGACAGGGGGACTGAAGCTTTCTTT. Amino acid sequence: CASSRRDRGTEAFF.

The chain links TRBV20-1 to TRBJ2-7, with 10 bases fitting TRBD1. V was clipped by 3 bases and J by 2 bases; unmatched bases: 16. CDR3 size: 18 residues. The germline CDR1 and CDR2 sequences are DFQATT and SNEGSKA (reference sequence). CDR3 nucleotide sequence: TGCAGTGCTAGGGCCGGGACAGGGGTACGGTTGGTTCCCTACGAGCAGTACTTC. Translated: CSARAGTGVRLVPYEQYF.

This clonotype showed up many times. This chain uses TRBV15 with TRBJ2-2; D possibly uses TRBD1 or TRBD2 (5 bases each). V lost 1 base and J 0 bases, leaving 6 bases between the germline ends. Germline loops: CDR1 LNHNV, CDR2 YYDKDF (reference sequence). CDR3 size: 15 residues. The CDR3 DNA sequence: TGTGCCACCAGCAGAGGGGACGCGAACACCGGGGAGCTGTTTTTT. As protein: CATSRGDANTGELFF. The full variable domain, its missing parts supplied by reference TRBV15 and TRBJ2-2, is DAMVIQNPRYQVTQFGKPVTLSCSQTLNHNVMYWYQQKSSQAPKLLFHYYDKDFNNEADTPDNFQSRRPNTSFCFLDIRSPGLGDTAMYLCATSRGDANTGELFFGEGSRLTVL.

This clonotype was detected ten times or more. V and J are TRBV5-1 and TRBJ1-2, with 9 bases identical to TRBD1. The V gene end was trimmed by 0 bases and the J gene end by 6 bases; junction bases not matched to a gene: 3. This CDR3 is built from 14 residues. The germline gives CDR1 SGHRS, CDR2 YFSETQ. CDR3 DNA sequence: TGCGCCAGCAGCTTGGAGGGGACAGGGAATGGCTACACCTTC. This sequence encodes CASSLEGTGNGYTF.

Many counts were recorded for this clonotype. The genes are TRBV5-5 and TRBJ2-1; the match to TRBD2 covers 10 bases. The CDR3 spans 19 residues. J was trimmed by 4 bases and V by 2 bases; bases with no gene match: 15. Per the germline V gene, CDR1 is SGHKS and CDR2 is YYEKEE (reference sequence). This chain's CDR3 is CASSLVFGLAGVGYNEQFF. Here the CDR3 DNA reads TGTGCCAGCAGCTTAGTATTCGGGCTAGCGGGAGTGGGATACAATGAGCAGTTCTTC.

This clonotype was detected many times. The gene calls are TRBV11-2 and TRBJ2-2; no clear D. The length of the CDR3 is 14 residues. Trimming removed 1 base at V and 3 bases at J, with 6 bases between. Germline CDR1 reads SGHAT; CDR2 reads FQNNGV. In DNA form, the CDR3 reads TGTGCCAGCAGCTTAGTTTACTACACCGGGGAGCTGTTTTTT. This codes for CASSLVYYTGELFF.

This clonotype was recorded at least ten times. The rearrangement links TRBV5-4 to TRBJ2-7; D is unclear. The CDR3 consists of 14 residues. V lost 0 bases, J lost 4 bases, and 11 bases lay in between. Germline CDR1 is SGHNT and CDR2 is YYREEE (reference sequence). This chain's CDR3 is CASSLDTNSYEQYF. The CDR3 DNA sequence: TGTGCCAGCAGCTTGGATACCAATTCTTACGAGCAGTACTTC.

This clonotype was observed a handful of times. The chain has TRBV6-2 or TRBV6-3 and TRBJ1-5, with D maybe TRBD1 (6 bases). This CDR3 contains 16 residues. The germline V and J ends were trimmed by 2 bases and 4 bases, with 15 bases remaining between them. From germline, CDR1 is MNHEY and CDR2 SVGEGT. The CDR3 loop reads CASSYRGTQENQPQHF. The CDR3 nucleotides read TGTGCCAGCAGTTACCGGGGGACACAAGAAAATCAGCCCCAGCATTTT.

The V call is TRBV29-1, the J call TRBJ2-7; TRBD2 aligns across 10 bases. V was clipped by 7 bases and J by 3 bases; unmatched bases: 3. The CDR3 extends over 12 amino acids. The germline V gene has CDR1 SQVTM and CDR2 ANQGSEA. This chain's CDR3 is CSAGTSDYEQYF. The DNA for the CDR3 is TGCAGCGCCGGGACTAGCGACTACGAGCAGTACTTC.

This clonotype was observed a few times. CDR3 bases: TGTGCCAGATTAGCGGGAGGGCCGGTAAATGAGCAGTTCTTC. It codes for CARLAGGPVNEQFF. The V and J genes are TRBV7-2 and TRBJ2-1, with 11 bases lining up with TRBD2. Looked up from germline, CDR1 is SGHTA and CDR2 is FQGNSA. This CDR3 is built from 14 residues. V was pared by 9 bases and J by 7 bases, with 8 bases of the junction left unmatched.

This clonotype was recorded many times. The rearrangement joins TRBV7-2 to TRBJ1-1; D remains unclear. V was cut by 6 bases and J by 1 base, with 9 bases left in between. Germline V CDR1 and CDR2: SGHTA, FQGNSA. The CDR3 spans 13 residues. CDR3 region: CASRKAENTEAFF. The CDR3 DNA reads TGTGCCAGCAGAAAAGCAGAGAACACTGAAGCTTTCTTT.

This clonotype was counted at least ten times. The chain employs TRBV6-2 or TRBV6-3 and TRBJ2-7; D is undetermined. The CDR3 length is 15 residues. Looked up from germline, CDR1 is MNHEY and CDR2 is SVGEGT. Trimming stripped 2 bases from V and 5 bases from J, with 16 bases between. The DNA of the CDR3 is TGTGCCAGCAGTTACGTGGAAGGGCCACATGACGAGCAGTACTTC. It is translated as CASSYVEGPHDEQYF.

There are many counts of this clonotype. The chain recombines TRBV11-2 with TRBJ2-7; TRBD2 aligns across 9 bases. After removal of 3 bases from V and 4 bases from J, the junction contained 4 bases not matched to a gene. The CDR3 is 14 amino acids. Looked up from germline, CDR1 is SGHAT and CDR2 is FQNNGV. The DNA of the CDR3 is TGTGCCAGCAGCTTTAGCGGGGGCCCTTACGAGCAGTACTTC. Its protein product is CASSFSGGPYEQYF.

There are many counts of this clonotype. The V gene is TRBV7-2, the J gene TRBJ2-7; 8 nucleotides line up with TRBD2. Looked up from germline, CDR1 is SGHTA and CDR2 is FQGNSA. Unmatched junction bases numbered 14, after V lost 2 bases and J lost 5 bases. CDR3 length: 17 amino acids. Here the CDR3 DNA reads TGTGCCAGCAGCTTACCCGGGGGGGGACTCGGAGGGAACGAGCAGTACTTC. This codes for CASSLPGGGLGGNEQYF.

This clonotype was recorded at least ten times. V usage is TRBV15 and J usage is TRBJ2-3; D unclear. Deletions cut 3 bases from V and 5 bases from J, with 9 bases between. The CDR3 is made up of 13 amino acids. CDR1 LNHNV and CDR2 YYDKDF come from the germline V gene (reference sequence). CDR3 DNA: TGTGCCACCAGCAGTCGCGTACGAGATACGCAGTATTTT. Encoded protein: CATSSRVRDTQYF.

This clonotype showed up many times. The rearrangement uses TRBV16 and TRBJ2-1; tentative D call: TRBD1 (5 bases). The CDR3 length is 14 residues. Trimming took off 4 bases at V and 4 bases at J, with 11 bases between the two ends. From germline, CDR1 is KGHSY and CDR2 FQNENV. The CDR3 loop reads CASSPARQYNEQFF. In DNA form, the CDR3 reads TGTGCCAGCAGCCCCGCACGACAGTACAATGAGCAGTTCTTC. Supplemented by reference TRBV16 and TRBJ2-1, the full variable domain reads GEEVAQTPKHLVRGEGQKAKLYCAPIKGHSYVFWYQQVLKNEFKFLISFQNENVFDETGMPKERFSAKCLPNSPCSLEIQATKLEDSAVYFCASSPARQYNEQFFGPGTRLTVL.

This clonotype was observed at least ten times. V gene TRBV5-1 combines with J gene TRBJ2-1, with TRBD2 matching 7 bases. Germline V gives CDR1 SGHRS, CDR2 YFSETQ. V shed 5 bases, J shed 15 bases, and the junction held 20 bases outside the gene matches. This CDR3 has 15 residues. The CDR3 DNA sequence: TGCGCCAGCAGTACCTCCGGGCCTAGCGGATCGAGGCTGTTCTTC. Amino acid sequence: CASSTSGPSGSRLFF. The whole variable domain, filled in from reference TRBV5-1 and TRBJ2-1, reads KAGVTQTPRYLIKTRGQQVTLSCSPISGHRSVSWYQQTPGQGLQFLFEYFSETQRNKGNFPGRFSGRQFSNSRSEMNVSTLELGDSALYLCASSTSGPSGSRLFFGPGTRLTVL.

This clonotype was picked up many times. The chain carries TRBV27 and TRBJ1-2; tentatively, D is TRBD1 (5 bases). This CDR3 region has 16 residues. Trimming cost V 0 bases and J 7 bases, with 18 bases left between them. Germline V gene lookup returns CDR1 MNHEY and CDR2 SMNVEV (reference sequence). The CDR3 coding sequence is TGTGCCAGCAGTTTATCGCCAACGGCAGGGATAGGTGGCTACACCTTC. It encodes CASSLSPTAGIGGYTF.

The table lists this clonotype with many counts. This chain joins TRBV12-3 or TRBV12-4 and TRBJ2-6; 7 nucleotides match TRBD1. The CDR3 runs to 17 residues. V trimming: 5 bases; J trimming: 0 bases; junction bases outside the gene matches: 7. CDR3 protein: CASSPGQALSGANVLTF. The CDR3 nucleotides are TGTGCCAGCAGTCCCGGACAGGCACTCTCTGGGGCCAACGTCCTGACTTTC.